The 3 T cell receptor beta chains below all came from one sample that was sequenced in a study of neoadjuvant anti-PD-1 for oral cavity cancer. Assay: immunoSEQ multiplex PCR; the TCRdb copy retains only in-frame clones and omits some. In the table there are some 66,000 clones, around 88% of which are singletons. The sequencing here drew on PBMCs, taken before nivolumab (anti-PD-1) treatment. The receptor source for this set is a person between 40 and 79 years old with oral cavity squamous cell carcinoma.

The chain couples TRBV14 to TRBJ2-7; 8 bases match TRBD1. CDR3 length: 17 residues. The V gene's germline CDR1 is SGHDN and CDR2 FVKESK. The J segment lost 6 bases and the V segment lost 3 bases, leaving 16 bases of the junction unmatched. The CDR3, as DNA: TGTGCCAGCAGCCAGCCCGGACAGGGATTCGCATTCATCGAGCAGTACTTC. Encoded protein: CASSQPGQGFAFIEQYF. Full variable domain (rest looked up from reference TRBV14 and TRBJ2-7): EAGVTQFPSHSVIEKGQTVTLRCDPISGHDNLYWYRRVMGKEIKFLLHFVKESKQDESGMPNNRFLAERTGGTYSTLKVQPAELEDSGVYFCASSQPGQGFAFIEQYFGPGTRLTVT.

The chain couples TRBV7-3 to TRBJ2-2; TRBD2 matches 8 bases. Germline-derived CDR1 and CDR2 are SGHTA and FQGTGA. CDR3 length: 16 amino acids. V lost 0 bases and J lost 1; bases outside the gene matches: 1. CDR3 nucleotides: TGTGCCAGCAGCTTAACCAGCGGGGGGAACACCGGGGAGCTGTTTTTT. Translating it yields CASSLTSGGNTGELFF.

The chain employs TRBV21-1 and TRBJ2-2; the table's TRBD2 call for D was not verified on the DNA. TRBV21-1 is deemed a pseudogene. The CDR3 length is 15 residues. This CDR3 is CASSKVPAGSGELFF. For the CDR3, the DNA is TGTGCCAGCAGCAAAGTACCAGCGGGATCGGGGGAGCTGTTTTTT.